The clone carrying this T cell receptor beta chain was picked up many times. Its target is not known. V shed 1 base and J 1 base; nucleotides not matched to a gene: 5. CDR3 size: 16 residues. Germline V lookup: CDR1 SGHTA, CDR2 FQGNSA. Libraries were made from TCR beta cDNA, and they carried unique molecular identifiers. T cells numbering about 0.95 to 10 million gave rise to 400,000 to 550,000 cDNA molecules. TCRdb re-called the PCR reads with MiXCR, one entry per CDR3 protein. The sample comprises hundreds of thousands of distinct CDR3 sequences, 25% to 30% of which are singletons, and around 0.6% rests with the top ten. The entry originates in a study of post-analysis software for immune sequencing data. Study as a whole: Secondary progressive, relapsing-remitting and progressive-relapsing multiple sclerosis were among the included disease courses.

Findings and limits, study-wide: Patients carried a few TRBV segments more frequently than controls did, and TRBV5-6, TRBV5-1 and TRBV20-1 were among them. Those with multiple sclerosis, the patient group, showed significantly lower normalized Chao1 diversity than controls.

V and J are TRBV7-2 and TRBJ2-3, with 7 nucleotides matching TRBD2. Sequencing was performed on blood. The sequence derives from a girl aged 10-17 years with multiple sclerosis. The CDR3 is CASSLDGGYGTDTQYF. In DNA, the CDR3 is TGTGCCAGCAGCTTAGACGGGGGGTACGGCACAGATACGCAGTATTTT.